This T cell receptor (beta chain) was recovered during a study of T cell responses to AZD1222 COVID-19 vaccine. This CDR3 region has 16 residues. The V and J ends lost 4 bases and 2 bases, in that order; junction bases with no gene match: 10. Germline loops: CDR1 SGHNT, CDR2 YYREEE (reference sequence). The study's findings and limits: Spike was spanned by vaccine-associated CD4 TCRs, which were dominant at 160-218 and 743-854. Just a handful of people given AZD1222 tested seropositive at baseline. White British donors predominated, females outnumbered males, and clonal diversity was possibly underestimated. Sampled repertoires all dated from after the peak T cell response.

This clone was counted a single time. Its antigen is not identified. Clones were read by immunoSEQ multiplex PCR, and TCRdb kept only the in-frame ones, dropping some. The sample records some 150,000 clones, under 95% being singletons. The genes are TRBV5-4 and TRBJ2-5; 8 nucleotides agree with TRBD1. This clonotype was sampled from an adult in good health. Sequenced here: peripheral blood, sampled on day 0 of AZD1222 vaccination. The chain's CDR3 is CASSAKTGQGQETQYF. In nucleotides, the CDR3 is TGTGCCAGCAGCGCCAAGACCGGACAGGGACAAGAGACCCAGTACTTC.